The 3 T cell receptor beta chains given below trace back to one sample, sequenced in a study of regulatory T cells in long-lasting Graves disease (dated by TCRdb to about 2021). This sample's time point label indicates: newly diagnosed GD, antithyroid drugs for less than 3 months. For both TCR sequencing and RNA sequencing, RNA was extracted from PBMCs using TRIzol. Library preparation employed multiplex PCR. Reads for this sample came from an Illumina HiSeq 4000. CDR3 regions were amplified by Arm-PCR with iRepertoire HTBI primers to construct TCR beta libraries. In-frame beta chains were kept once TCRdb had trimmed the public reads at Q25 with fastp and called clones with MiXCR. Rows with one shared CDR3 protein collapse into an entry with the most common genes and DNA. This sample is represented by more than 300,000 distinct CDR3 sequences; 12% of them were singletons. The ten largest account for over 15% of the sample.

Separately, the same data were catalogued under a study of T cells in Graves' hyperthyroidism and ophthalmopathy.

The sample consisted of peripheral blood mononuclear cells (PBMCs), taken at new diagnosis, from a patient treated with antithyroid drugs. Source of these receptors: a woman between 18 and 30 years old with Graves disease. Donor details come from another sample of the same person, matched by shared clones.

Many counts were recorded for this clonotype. CDR3 sequence reads: CASSPLVWMNTEAFF. As DNA, the CDR3 is TGTGCCAGCAGTCCCCTTGTCTGGATGAACACTGAAGCTTTCTTT. The V call is TRBV27, the J call TRBJ1-1; D is unresolved. Germline lookup yields CDR1 MNHEY and CDR2 SMNVEV (reference sequence). The CDR3 is made up of 15 amino acids. The germline V and J ends were trimmed by 5 bases and 0 bases, with 13 bases remaining between them.

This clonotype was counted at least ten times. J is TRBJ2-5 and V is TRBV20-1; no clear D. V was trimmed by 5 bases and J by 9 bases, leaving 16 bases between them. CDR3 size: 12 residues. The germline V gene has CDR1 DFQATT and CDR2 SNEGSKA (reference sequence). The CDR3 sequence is CSASGPPRAQYF. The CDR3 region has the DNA TGCAGTGCTTCTGGACCCCCAAGGGCCCAGTACTTC.

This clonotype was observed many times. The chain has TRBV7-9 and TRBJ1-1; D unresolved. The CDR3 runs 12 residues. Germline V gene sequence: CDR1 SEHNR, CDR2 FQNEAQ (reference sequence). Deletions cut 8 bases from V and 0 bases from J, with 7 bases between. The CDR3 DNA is TGTGCCAGCCGCGGGATGAACACTGAAGCTTTCTTT. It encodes CASRGMNTEAFF.